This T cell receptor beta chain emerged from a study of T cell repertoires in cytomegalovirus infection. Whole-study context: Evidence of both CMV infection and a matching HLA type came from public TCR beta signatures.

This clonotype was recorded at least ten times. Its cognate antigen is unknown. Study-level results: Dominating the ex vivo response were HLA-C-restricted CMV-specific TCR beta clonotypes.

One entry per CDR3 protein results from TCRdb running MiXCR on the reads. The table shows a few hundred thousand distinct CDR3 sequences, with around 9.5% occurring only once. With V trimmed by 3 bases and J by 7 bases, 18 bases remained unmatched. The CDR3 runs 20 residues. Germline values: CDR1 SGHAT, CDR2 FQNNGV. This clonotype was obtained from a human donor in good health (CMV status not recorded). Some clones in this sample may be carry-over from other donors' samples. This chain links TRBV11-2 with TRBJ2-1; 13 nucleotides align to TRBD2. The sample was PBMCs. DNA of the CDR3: TGTGCCAGCAGCTTTTCTGGACTAGCGGGAGCCGATCCCTTGAGAAATGAGCAGTTCTTC. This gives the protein CASSFSGLAGADPLRNEQFF.